A single sample is the source of the 2 T cell receptor beta chains below, sequenced in a study of cytomegalovirus exposure and HLA in healthy donors. PCR employed 60 Vbeta and 13 Jbeta primers. Sequencing used immunoSEQ multiplex PCR; TCRdb keeps in-frame clones, though not all of them. The sample lists about 150,000 clones; 70% to 80% were seen once. The sequenced material came from PBMCs. All receptors derive from a young man in good health and CMV-seropositive.

The chain recombines TRBV5-5 with TRBJ1-2; D unclear. CDR1 is SGHKS and CDR2 is YYEKEE in the germline V gene (reference sequence). V was trimmed by 3 bases and J by 7 bases, leaving 19 bases between them. CDR3 length: 15 residues. CDR3: CASSSSLGPEGGYTF. The CDR3 DNA reads as TGTGCCAGCAGCTCCTCTCTCGGACCGGAGGGTGGCTACACCTTC. The whole variable domain, remainder taken from reference TRBV5-5 and TRBJ1-2, is DAGVTQSPTHLIKTRGQQVTLRCSPISGHKSVSWYQQVLGQGPQFIFQYYEKEERGRGNFPDRFSARQFPNYSSELNVNALLLGDSALYLCASSSSLGPEGGYTFGSGTRLTVV.

The rearrangement joins TRBV29-1 to TRBJ2-7, with TRBD2 identical over 11 bases. CDR1 and CDR2 (germline): SQVTM, ANQGSEA. The CDR3 has 13 residues. V shed 8 bases and J 3 bases; nucleotides not matched to a gene: 6. CDR3 residues: CSSPGLADYEQYF. In DNA form, the CDR3 reads TGCAGCAGTCCGGGACTAGCGGACTACGAGCAGTACTTC.